These 12 T cell receptor beta chains originate from one sample sequenced in a study of T cells of healthy individuals. TCRdb itself ran the 5' RACE reads through MiXCR, one entry per CDR3 protein. In the table there are around 63,000 distinct CDR3 sequences, 15% to 20% of which are singletons. These receptors came from a human donor in good health.

The rearrangement joins TRBV15 to TRBJ2-5; D gene uncertain. The CDR3 runs to 13 residues. Germline values: CDR1 LNHNV, CDR2 YYDKDF (reference sequence). Between the trimmed V and J ends, which lost 5 bases and 2 bases, there was a span of 9 bases. CDR3 protein: CATSERLQETQYF. The CDR3 nucleotides read TGTGCCACCAGCGAGAGGCTACAAGAGACCCAGTACTTC.

This clonotype was counted many times. V usage is TRBV5-1 and J usage is TRBJ2-1; D is perhaps TRBD1 (6 bases). Trimming removed 5 bases from V and 7 bases from J, with 10 bases in between. CDR3 length equals 12 residues. Germline V lookup: CDR1 SGHRS, CDR2 YFSETQ. The CDR3 sequence: CASRQTGNEQFF. The CDR3 DNA follows: TGCGCCAGCAGACAGACAGGTAATGAGCAGTTCTTC.

This clonotype was detected only a few times. This CDR3 reads CASSLEPLGEQYF. The CDR3 DNA follows: TGTGCCAGCAGCTTAGAGCCTCTGGGCGAGCAGTACTTC. The V and J genes are TRBV7-2 and TRBJ2-7; D ambiguous. Per the germline V gene, CDR1 is SGHTA and CDR2 is FQGNSA. The CDR3 has 13 amino acids. The germline V and J ends were trimmed by 1 base and 6 bases, with 10 bases remaining between them.

This clonotype was detected many times. This chain connects TRBV3-1 to TRBJ2-1; a weak D match, TRBD2 (6 bases). The CDR3 spans 17 residues. The ends were cut back, 0 bases at V and 0 bases at J, with 12 bases in the middle. In germline, CDR1 is LGHDT, CDR2 YNNKEL (reference sequence). The CDR3: CASSQDGSGSSYNEQFF. CDR3 nucleotides: TGTGCCAGCAGCCAAGATGGTAGCGGCAGCTCCTACAATGAGCAGTTCTTC.

This clonotype occurred many times. The chain carries TRBV20-1 and TRBJ2-7; TRBD2 matches at 7 bases. The CDR3 totals 15 residues. Germline CDR1 and CDR2: DFQATT and SNEGSKA (reference sequence). Unmatched junction bases numbered 5, after V lost 0 bases and J lost 0 bases. CDR3 coding DNA: TGCAGTGCTAGAGACCCGGGGGGAAGCTCCTACGAGCAGTACTTC. Amino acid sequence: CSARDPGGSSYEQYF.

This chain links TRBV13 with TRBJ2-2; weak D call: TRBD1 (6 bases). V gave up 3 bases and J gave up 0 bases, with 8 bases separating them. Germline-derived CDR1 and CDR2 are PRHDT and FYEKMQ (reference sequence). The CDR3 is made up of 15 amino acids. The CDR3 sequence is CASSLGAANTGELFF. The CDR3 DNA follows: TGTGCCAGCAGCTTGGGGGCCGCGAACACCGGGGAGCTGTTTTTT. The whole variable domain, filled in from reference TRBV13 and TRBJ2-2, reads AAGVIQSPRHLIKEKRETATLKCYPIPRHDTVYWYQQGPGQDPQFLISFYEKMQSDKGSIPDRFSAQQFSDYHSELNMSSLELGDSALYFCASSLGAANTGELFFGEGSRLTVL.

The gene calls are TRBV10-3 and TRBJ1-1; 7 bases are a match to TRBD1. The germline gives CDR1 ENHRY, CDR2 SYGVKD. This CDR3 is built from 14 residues. The junction had 3 bases not matched to a gene; V was cut back by 5 bases and J by 0 bases. DNA of the CDR3: TGTGCCATCAGTCAAGGACAGGTGAACACTGAAGCTTTCTTT. The encoded protein is CAISQGQVNTEAFF.

The chain is built from TRBV5-1 and TRBJ2-1; D call uncertain. The germline V gene encodes CDR1 SGHRS and CDR2 YFSETQ. CDR3 size: 18 residues. V shed 3 bases and J shed 2 bases, with 21 bases lying between them. The CDR3: CASSSTPPTLFPYNEQFF. DNA for the CDR3: TGCGCCAGCAGCTCGACTCCACCAACCCTCTTCCCCTACAATGAGCAGTTCTTC.

The genes are TRBV15 and TRBJ1-1; D is possibly TRBD1 (6 bases). Germline assignment: CDR1 LNHNV and CDR2 YYDKDF (reference sequence). The V end lost 5 bases, the J end lost 5 bases, and 27 bases lay between the germline ends. This CDR3 is 18 amino acids long. The CDR3 sequence: CATSRGGRASTWGTEAFF. In DNA form, the CDR3 reads TGTGCCACCAGCCGTGGGGGCAGGGCGTCTACCTGGGGGACTGAAGCTTTCTTT.

The rearrangement joins TRBV5-1 to TRBJ1-2, with D perhaps TRBD1 (5 bases). The CDR3 runs 14 residues. The V end lost 4 bases, the J end lost 2 bases, and 12 bases lay between the germline ends. In germline, CDR1 is SGHRS, CDR2 YFSETQ. CDR3 residues: CASSPTQGNYGYTF. CDR3 coding DNA: TGCGCCAGCAGCCCGACCCAGGGCAACTATGGCTACACCTTC.

This rearrangement joins TRBV25-1 to TRBJ1-1, with no clear D. This CDR3 is built from 13 residues. The V gene lost 1 base and the J gene lost 4 bases, with 7 bases spanning the gap. Germline assignment: CDR1 MGHDK and CDR2 SYGVNS. The CDR3, as DNA: TGTGCCAGCAGTGAATGGGGAGGCACTGAAGCTTTCTTT. Translation: CASSEWGGTEAFF.

Many counts were recorded for this clonotype. In DNA, the CDR3 is TGTGCCAGCAGTGAAAGCCAGGGGAGGAATGGCTACACCTTC. Encoded protein: CASSESQGRNGYTF. The chain combines TRBV2 with TRBJ1-2; weak D call: TRBD1 (6 bases). The CDR3 totals 14 residues. The germline gives CDR1 SNHLY, CDR2 FYNNEI. The V and J ends lost 2 bases and 6 bases respectively, with 13 bases between them.